These 27 T cell receptor beta chains share one sample of origin, sequenced in a study of T cell responses to AZD1222 COVID-19 vaccine. Clones were sequenced by immunoSEQ multiplex PCR, and TCRdb holds only the in-frame ones, with some missing. The sample records tens of thousands of clones, about 90% being singletons. Specimen: peripheral blood, collected on day 0 of AZD1222 vaccination. All receptors derive from an adult in good health.

This clone turned up a few times. This chain links TRBV7-2 with TRBJ1-1; D uncertain. The CDR3 totals 15 residues. Trimming took 1 base from V and 1 from J, leaving 10 bases between them. CDR1 is SGHTA, CDR2 FQGNSA, per germline. CDR3 amino acids: CASSLVSVENTEAFF. The CDR3 nucleotides are TGTGCCAGCAGCTTAGTATCTGTGGAGAACACTGAAGCTTTCTTT.

The V and J genes are TRBV28 and TRBJ1-4; D call uncertain. This CDR3 has 12 amino acids. Deletions cut 2 bases from V and 7 bases from J, with 5 bases between. Germline-derived CDR1 and CDR2 are MDHEN and SYDVKM. CDR3 sequence (DNA): TGTGCCAGCAGTTTAGAAGGTGAAAAACTGTTTTTT. Amino acids: CASSLEGEKLFF.

This chain joins TRBV3-1 (or the pseudogene TRBV3-2) and TRBJ1-2; TRBD1 is a possible D gene (6 bases). V was clipped by 2 bases and J by 3 bases, with 10 bases between them. Germline lookup yields CDR1 LGHDT and CDR2 YNNKEL (reference sequence). The CDR3 runs to 14 residues. The CDR3 DNA reads as TGTGCCAGCAGCCAATCTACAGGGTACTATGGCTACACCTTC. It encodes CASSQSTGYYGYTF.

The CDR3 here is CASISMGTGGETQYF. CDR3 sequence (DNA): TGTGCCAGCATCTCTATGGGGACAGGGGGAGAGACCCAGTACTTC. The V and J genes are TRBV11-2 and TRBJ2-5; 11 bases line up with TRBD1. V shed 7 bases, J shed 4 bases, and the junction held 8 bases outside the gene matches. The CDR3 consists of 15 residues. Germline lookup yields CDR1 SGHAT and CDR2 FQNNGV.

This clone showed up just once. The rearrangement joins TRBV20-1 to TRBJ1-1; D is ambiguous. Germline CDR1 is DFQATT and CDR2 is SNEGSKA (reference sequence). The germline V and J ends were trimmed by 5 bases and 2 bases, with 6 bases remaining between them. This CDR3 spans 11 amino acids. Written as DNA, the CDR3 is TGCAGTGCTCAACCTAACACTGAAGCTTTCTTT. Encoded protein: CSAQPNTEAFF.

This rearrangement joins TRBV15 to TRBJ2-7, with D unresolved. From germline, CDR1 is LNHNV and CDR2 YYDKDF (reference sequence). This CDR3 contains 14 residues. Trimming shortened V by 5 bases and J by 2 bases, and 13 bases separated the two germline ends. The chain's CDR3 is CATSVGREAYEQYF. CDR3 coding DNA: TGTGCCACCAGCGTGGGTAGGGAAGCCTACGAGCAGTACTTC.

The rearrangement joins TRBV7-8 to TRBJ2-3, with D possibly TRBD2 on 6 matching bases. The germline V gene encodes CDR1 SGHVS and CDR2 FQNEAQ. The CDR3 sequence is 16 residues long. The V end was cut by 0 bases, the J end by 0 bases, with 10 bases between. The CDR3: CASSLALAGSTDTQYF. The CDR3 DNA reads as TGTGCCAGCAGCTTAGCGCTGGCGGGGAGCACAGATACGCAGTATTTT.

The rearrangement joins TRBV4-1 to TRBJ1-6, with no clear D. This CDR3 contains 13 residues. V was shortened by 2 bases and J by 10 bases, with 9 bases between the two germline ends. Germline CDR1 MGHRA, CDR2 YSYEKL. The CDR3 region has the DNA TGCGCCAGCAGCCAAATAGGGCTCTCACCCCTCCACTTT. This translates into CASSQIGLSPLHF.

The V call is TRBV3-1 (or the pseudogene TRBV3-2), the J call TRBJ1-2, with 12 bases aligning to TRBD1. In germline, CDR1 is LGHDT, CDR2 YNNKEL (reference sequence). The CDR3 contains 14 residues. V trimming: 2 bases; J trimming: 8 bases; junction bases outside the gene matches: 3. The CDR3 nucleotides are TGTGCCAGCAGCCAATCCGGGACAGGGGGCGGCTACACCTTC. Protein product: CASSQSGTGGGYTF.

The rearrangement links TRBV6-5 to TRBJ1-4, with a weak D call TRBD1 (5 bases). V was shortened by 4 bases and J by 7 bases, with 13 bases between the two germline ends. The germline gives CDR1 MNHEY, CDR2 SVGAGI. The CDR3 extends over 14 amino acids. The CDR3 here is CASSSTEGAEKLFF. DNA for the CDR3: TGTGCCAGCAGTTCCACCGAAGGGGCTGAAAAACTGTTTTTT.

This chain connects TRBV11-2 to TRBJ1-5; D is uncertain. The CDR3 length is 14 residues. The V end was cut by 4 bases, the J end by 3 bases, with 10 bases between. Germline V CDR1 and CDR2: SGHAT, FQNNGV. CDR3 nucleotide sequence: TGTGCCAGCAGCTCCGGGGTGGACAATCAGCCCCAGCATTTT. Protein: CASSSGVDNQPQHF. The variable domain in full, completed from reference TRBV11-2 and TRBJ1-5, reads EAGVAQSPRYKIIEKRQSVAFWCNPISGHATLYWYQQILGQGPKLLIQFQNNGVVDDSQLPKDRFSAERLKGVDSTLKIQPAKLEDSAVYLCASSSGVDNQPQHFGDGTRLSIL.

V usage is TRBV6-4 and J usage is TRBJ2-1; TRBD2 matches at 8 bases. Per germline, CDR1 MRHNA and CDR2 SNTAGT. The CDR3 totals 17 residues. V shed 0 bases and J 4 bases; nucleotides not matched to a gene: 8. CDR3 nucleotide sequence: TGTGCCAGCAGTGACTCGGCGTCGGGGGGGACGTACAATGAGCAGTTCTTC. This encodes CASSDSASGGTYNEQFF.

In DNA form, the CDR3 reads TGTGCCAGCTCACCGTTAGCTCCAAACGCCTTTACAGATACGCAGTATTTT. It specifies CASSPLAPNAFTDTQYF. This chain connects TRBV18 to TRBJ2-3; no definite D call. Trimming left V 3 bases short and J 3 bases short, with 19 bases between. Germline V gives CDR1 KGHSH, CDR2 LQKENI. CDR3 length: 17 amino acids. The entire variable domain, with the rest obtained from reference TRBV18 and TRBJ2-3, is as follows: NAGVMQNPRHLVRRRGQEARLRCSPMKGHSHVYWYRQLPEEGLKFMVYLQKENIIDESGMPKERFSAEFPKEGPSILRIQQVVRGDSAAYFCASSPLAPNAFTDTQYFGPGTRLTVL.

The CDR3 coding sequence is TGTGCCAGCAGCTTAAACAGGGGTAACACTGAAGCTTTCTTT. It codes for CASSLNRGNTEAFF. This rearrangement joins TRBV7-8 to TRBJ1-1; 7 bases match TRBD1. This CDR3 has 14 amino acids. V lost 2 bases, J lost 2 bases, and 2 bases stayed unmatched. Germline CDR1 is SGHVS and CDR2 is FQNEAQ.

The rearrangement uses TRBV4-1 and TRBJ2-5; D perhaps matches TRBD1 (6 bases). CDR3 length equals 15 residues. The V and J ends lost 4 bases and 2 bases respectively, with 14 bases between them. CDR1 MGHRA and CDR2 YSYEKL come from the germline V gene. Here the CDR3 DNA reads TGCGCCAGCAGCCCCTCCCGGACAGAACAAGAGACCCAGTACTTC. Translated: CASSPSRTEQETQYF.

This clone was picked up a small number of times. The chain is built from TRBV11-2 and TRBJ2-7, with D possibly TRBD2 on 6 matching bases. V was trimmed by 5 bases and J by 4 bases, leaving 27 bases between them. This CDR3 has 18 residues. Germline assignment: CDR1 SGHAT and CDR2 FQNNGV. For the CDR3, the DNA is TGTGCCAGCAGCCCCCGGGCCCCCCGGAAGGCTAGCGTTTACGAGCAGTACTTC. Translated: CASSPRAPRKASVYEQYF.

The chain is built from TRBV28 and TRBJ1-1; 9 nucleotides align to TRBD1. Unmatched junction bases numbered 6, after V lost 1 base and J lost 0 bases. The CDR3 has 17 residues. Per the germline V gene, CDR1 is MDHEN and CDR2 is SYDVKM. The DNA of the CDR3 is TGTGCCAGCAGTTTATATGGGACAGGGAAGATGAACACTGAAGCTTTCTTT. The encoded protein is CASSLYGTGKMNTEAFF.

This clone is a singleton in its sample. The chain combines TRBV18 with TRBJ2-7; D is uncertain. The CDR3 totals 14 residues. V was cut by 0 bases and J by 2 bases, with 8 bases left in between. In germline, CDR1 is KGHSH, CDR2 LQKENI. CDR3 in amino acids: CASSPPPDTYEQYF. Here the CDR3 DNA reads TGTGCCAGCTCACCACCCCCAGACACCTACGAGCAGTACTTC.

The chain joins TRBV6-1 to TRBJ2-7; D may be TRBD1 (6 bases). The CDR3 runs 14 residues. The V end lost 0 bases, the J end lost 1 base, and 7 bases lay between the germline ends. Germline assignment: CDR1 MNHNS and CDR2 SASEGT. The CDR3 sequence is CASSEAQGSYEQYF. In DNA form, the CDR3 reads TGTGCCAGCAGTGAAGCACAGGGTTCCTACGAGCAGTACTTC.

The genes are TRBV5-1 and TRBJ1-2; D gene uncertain. The CDR3 covers 13 residues. Trimming took off 5 bases at V and 4 bases at J, with 12 bases between the two ends. Germline V gene lookup returns CDR1 SGHRS and CDR2 YFSETQ. Written as DNA, the CDR3 is TGCGCCAGCAGAGGTGAACTATCCTATGGCTACACCTTC. This gives the protein CASRGELSYGYTF.

The CDR3 spells CASMWAGSPDSGNTIYF. CDR3 DNA sequence: TGTGCCAGTATGTGGGCGGGAAGCCCTGACTCTGGAAACACCATATATTTT. The chain links TRBV19 to TRBJ1-3; D gene uncertain. Per germline, CDR1 LNHDA and CDR2 SQIVND (reference sequence). The V end lost 7 bases, the J end lost 0 bases, and 19 bases lay between the germline ends. CDR3 length equals 17 residues.

The chain joins TRBV4-3 to TRBJ2-1; 10 bases align to TRBD2. Germline loops: CDR1 LGHNA, CDR2 YSLEER. V shed 4 bases and J 3 bases; nucleotides not matched to a gene: 6. The CDR3 runs to 16 residues. The CDR3 is CASSPQRGGFYNEQFF. DNA of the CDR3: TGCGCCAGCAGCCCTCAGCGGGGGGGCTTCTACAATGAGCAGTTCTTC.

With respect to this clone: An end of the junction differs from the germline gene, which may be a read error. The rearrangement joins TRBV5-5 to TRBJ1-1; D may be TRBD1 (5 bases). CDR1 and CDR2 from the germline V gene are SGHKS and YYEKEE (reference sequence). The length of the CDR3 is 13 residues. The CDR3 bases are TGTGCCAGCAGCTTAGAGGGGAACACGGAAGCTTTCTTT. Amino acids: CASSLEGNTEAFF.

The V gene is TRBV10-1, the J gene TRBJ2-7; a weak D match, TRBD1 (6 bases). CDR1 WNHNN and CDR2 SYGVQD come from the germline V gene (reference sequence). Deletions cut 1 base from V and 3 bases from J, with 10 bases between. The CDR3 extends over 14 amino acids. CDR3 bases: TGCGCCAGCAGTGAGTTACAGGGTGGCTACGAGCAGTACTTC. This translates into CASSELQGGYEQYF.

The gene calls are TRBV6-5 and TRBJ2-7; a weak D match, TRBD2 (7 bases). This CDR3 is built from 15 residues. Germline V gives CDR1 MNHEY, CDR2 SVGAGI. V was shortened by 7 bases and J by 2 bases, with 18 bases between the two germline ends. CDR3 residues: CASILVGGGPYEQYF. The CDR3 DNA follows: TGTGCCAGCATCCTGGTGGGGGGGGGCCCCTACGAGCAGTACTTC.

V and J are TRBV24-1 and TRBJ2-7; weak D call: TRBD1 (5 bases). Trimming took 3 bases from V and 3 from J, leaving 5 bases between them. From germline, CDR1 is KGHDR and CDR2 SFDVKD. This CDR3 contains 12 residues. The CDR3 loop is CATSDRGYEQYF. CDR3 nucleotides: TGTGCCACCAGTGATAGGGGCTACGAGCAGTACTTC.

The chain carries TRBV9 and TRBJ2-1, with D perhaps given as TRBD1 or TRBD2 (5 bases each). Germline CDR1 and CDR2: SGDLS and YYNGEE. The CDR3 loop spans 14 amino acids. The V and J ends lost 3 bases and 5 bases respectively, with 12 bases between them. The CDR3 loop reads CASSAGTHNNEQFF. In DNA form, the CDR3 reads TGTGCCAGCAGCGCCGGGACCCATAACAATGAGCAGTTCTTC.